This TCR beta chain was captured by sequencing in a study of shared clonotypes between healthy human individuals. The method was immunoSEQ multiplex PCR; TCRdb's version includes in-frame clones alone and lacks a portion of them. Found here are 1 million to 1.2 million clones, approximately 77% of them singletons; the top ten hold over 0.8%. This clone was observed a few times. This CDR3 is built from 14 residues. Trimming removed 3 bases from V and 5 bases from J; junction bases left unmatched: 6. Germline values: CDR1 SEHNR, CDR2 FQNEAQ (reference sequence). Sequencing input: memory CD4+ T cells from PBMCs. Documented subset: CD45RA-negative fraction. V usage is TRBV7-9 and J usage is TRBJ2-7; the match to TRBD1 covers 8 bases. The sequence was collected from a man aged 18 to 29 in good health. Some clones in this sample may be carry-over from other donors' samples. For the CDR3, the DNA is TGTGCCAGCAGCTTTGGCAGGGGGCAAAACGAGCAGTACTTC. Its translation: CASSFGRGQNEQYF.